This is a list of T cell receptor beta chains from one sample in a study of T cell responses to AZD1222 COVID-19 vaccine. Some clones are missing from TCRdb's copy, which holds only in-frame ones; the method was immunoSEQ multiplex PCR. Of approximately 97,000 clones listed, 84% are singletons. The sample consisted of peripheral blood, taken on day 0 of AZD1222 vaccination. The origin of the receptors is an adult in good health. Both conserved end residues are part of each CDR3. The D gene is left open where the match is weak. Not all rows give a size; the values are once, few, many and, for expanded clones, a class.

D gene	CDR3 length	J gene	V gene	clone size	CDR3 DNA	CDR3 protein
-	14	TRBJ1-2	TRBV3-1/TRBV3-2	-	TGTGCCAGCAGCCAACCGACCGGGACGGCTGGCTACACCTTC	CASSQPTGTAGYTF
-	13	TRBJ1-1	TRBV10-3	-	TGTGCCGCTAAGACAGGCGAATACACTGAAGCTTTCTTT	CAAKTGEYTEAFF
-	13	TRBJ2-5	TRBV6-2/TRBV6-3	-	TGTGCCAGCAGTTACGGGGGGACGGGGACCCAGTACTTC	CASSYGGTGTQYF
TRBD1	15	TRBJ1-5	TRBV7-2	-	TGTGCCAGCAGCACAGGACAGGCCTCAGGGCAGCCCCAGCATTTT	CASSTGQASGQPQHF
-	14	TRBJ2-2	TRBV7-2	-	TGTGCCAGCAGGAAGACAGTGAACACCGGGGAGCTGTTTTTT	CASRKTVNTGELFF
-	12	TRBJ2-5	TRBV11-3	-	TGTGCCAGCAGCTCCTCCCAAAAGACCCAGTACTTC	CASSSSQKTQYF
-	13	TRBJ2-3	TRBV18	-	TGTGCCAGCTCACCTAGCCGCACAGATACGCAGTATTTT	CASSPSRTDTQYF
-	15	TRBJ1-1	TRBV27	-	TGTGCCAGCAAGGTAGAGGGAGGGACGAACACTGAAGCTTTCTTT	CASKVEGGTNTEAFF
TRBD2	18	TRBJ2-2	TRBV7-8	-	TGTGCCAGCAGCTCCCAAGGACTAGCGGGAGTACTGGCCGGGGAGCTGTTTTTT	CASSSQGLAGVLAGELFF
TRBD1	14	TRBJ2-2	TRBV10-3	once	TGTGCCGCGGCCGGGACAGGGGGAACCGGGGAGCTGTTTTTT	CAAAGTGGTGELFF
-	15	TRBJ2-3	TRBV9	-	TGTGCCAGCAGCGTACGGTCGGGATTAGGGGATACGCAGTATTTT	CASSVRSGLGDTQYF
-	13	TRBJ2-3	TRBV27	-	TGTGCCAGCAGTCCCAAGACTAGTGCTACGCAGTATTTT	CASSPKTSATQYF
-	13	TRBJ1-1	TRBV12-3/TRBV12-4	-	TGTGCCAGCAGTTTAAGGCAGAACACTGAAGCTTTCTTT	CASSLRQNTEAFF
TRBD1	17	TRBJ2-6	TRBV3-1/TRBV3-2	-	TGTGCCAGCAGGGGGACAGGGATTAGTCGTGGGGCCAACGTCCTGACTTTC	CASRGTGISRGANVLTF
TRBD1	15	TRBJ1-6	TRBV5-4	-	TGTGCCAGCAGCTCCGGGACAGGGGTTAATTCACCCCTCCACTTT	CASSSGTGVNSPLHF
-	11	TRBJ1-3	TRBV20-1	-	TGCAGTGCCAACTCTGGAAACACCATATATTTT	CSANSGNTIYF
-	12	TRBJ1-2	TRBV29-1	-	TGCAGCGTTAATCCTCCATCCCGGGGCTACACCTTC	CSVNPPSRGYTF
-	14	TRBJ1-4	TRBV4-3	-	TGCGCCAGCAGGCCAGGCAGGGGAGTAGGAAAACTGTTTTTT	CASRPGRGVGKLFF
-	16	TRBJ2-6	TRBV6-5	-	TGTGCCAGCAGTTACTCAACACAGCCTGGGGCCAACGTCCTGACTTTC	CASSYSTQPGANVLTF
-	16	TRBJ2-2	TRBV25-1	-	TGTGCCAGCAGTGCCGGGAAAGGGTGGAACACCGGGGAGCTGTTTTTT	CASSAGKGWNTGELFF
-	14	TRBJ1-2	TRBV27	-	TGTGCCAGCAGCTCCAGTAGGGACCGTATAGGCTACACCTTC	CASSSSRDRIGYTF
-	12	TRBJ2-1	TRBV28	-	TGTGCCACCGCCCCAGTCTATTATGAGCAGTTCTTC	CATAPVYYEQFF
TRBD1	16	TRBJ1-2	TRBV27	-	TGTGCCAGCAGTTCCCGAAGGACAGGAGTAAACTATGGCTACACCTTC	CASSSRRTGVNYGYTF
-	13	TRBJ1-1	TRBV5-1	-	TGCGCCAGCAGCTTGGCCGGGAACACTGAAGCTTTCTTT	CASSLAGNTEAFF
TRBD2	14	TRBJ2-3	TRBV24-1	-	TGTGCCACCTCCGGGACTAGAAGAACAGATACGCAGTATTTT	CATSGTRRTDTQYF
TRBD1	13	TRBJ1-6	TRBV4-3	few	TGCGCCAGCAGAGGACAGGGAAATTCACCCCTCCACTTT	CASRGQGNSPLHF
-	12	TRBJ1-5	TRBV12-3/TRBV12-4	-	TGTGCCAGCAGTTTGCCTTCTCAGCCCCAGCATTTT	CASSLPSQPQHF
-	14	TRBJ1-3	TRBV7-8	few	TGTGCCAGCAGCTTAGGAGACCGGGCAAACACCATATATTTT	CASSLGDRANTIYF
-	15	TRBJ2-6	TRBV29-1	-	TGCAGCGTGGCGGACATCTCGGGAAGGGCCAACGTCCTGACTTTC	CSVADISGRANVLTF
-	13	TRBJ2-5	TRBV19	-	TGTGCCAGTAGTATTACAGAACGGGAGACCCAGTACTTC	CASSITERETQYF